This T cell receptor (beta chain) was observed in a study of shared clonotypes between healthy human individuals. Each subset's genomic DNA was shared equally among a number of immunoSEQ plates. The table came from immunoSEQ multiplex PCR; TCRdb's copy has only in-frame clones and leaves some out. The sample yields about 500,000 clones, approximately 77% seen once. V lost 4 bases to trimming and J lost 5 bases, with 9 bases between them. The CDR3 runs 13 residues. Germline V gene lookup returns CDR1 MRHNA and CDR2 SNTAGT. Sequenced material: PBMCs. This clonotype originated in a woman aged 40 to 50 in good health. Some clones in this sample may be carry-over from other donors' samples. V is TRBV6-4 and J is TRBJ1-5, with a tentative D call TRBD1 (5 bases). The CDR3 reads CASSVARDQPQHF. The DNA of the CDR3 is TGTGCCAGCAGTGTTGCCAGGGATCAGCCCCAGCATTTT.